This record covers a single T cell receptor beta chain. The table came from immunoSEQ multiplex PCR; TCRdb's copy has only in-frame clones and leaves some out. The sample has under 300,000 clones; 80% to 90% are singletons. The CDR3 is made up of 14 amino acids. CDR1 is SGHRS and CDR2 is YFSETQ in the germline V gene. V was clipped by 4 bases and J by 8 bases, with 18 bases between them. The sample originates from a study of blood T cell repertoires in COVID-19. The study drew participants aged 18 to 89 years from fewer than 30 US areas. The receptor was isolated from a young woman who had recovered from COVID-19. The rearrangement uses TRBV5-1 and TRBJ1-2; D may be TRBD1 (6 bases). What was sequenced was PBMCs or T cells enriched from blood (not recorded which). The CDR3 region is CASSPLQGPAGYTF. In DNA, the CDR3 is TGCGCCAGCAGCCCCCTTCAGGGGCCCGCGGGCTACACCTTC.